The 10 T cell receptor beta chains below were found in one sample sequenced in a study of blood T cell dynamics during melanoma immunotherapy. Data came from immunoSEQ multiplex PCR; TCRdb stores just in-frame clones and leaves some out. Among around 10,000 clones listed, roughly 81% were seen once. Time point in this sample: pre-treatment baseline. Sequencing was performed on blood, taken from a patient treated with checkpoint blockade. These receptors came from a human donor with melanoma.

The chain links TRBV7-7 to TRBJ1-4; no reliable D call. In germline, CDR1 is SSHAT, CDR2 FNYEAQ (reference sequence). V lost 1 base and J 5 bases, leaving 5 bases between the germline ends. The CDR3 runs to 13 residues. CDR3 sequence reads: CASSLDLNEKLFF. CDR3 in DNA: TGTGCCAGCAGCTTAGACTTAAATGAAAAACTGTTTTTT.

The DNA for the CDR3 is TGCGCCAGCAGCCGTGAAATAACTGGGGCCAACGTCCTGACTTTC. Protein product: CASSREITGANVLTF. This chain connects TRBV5-1 to TRBJ2-6, with D unclear. V was pared by 4 bases and J by 2 bases, with 10 bases between. Germline CDR1 is SGHRS and CDR2 is YFSETQ. The CDR3 runs to 15 residues.

This clone turned up a few times. V gene TRBV18 combines with J gene TRBJ1-1; TRBD1 is a possible D gene (6 bases). Germline V gene data show CDR1 as KGHSH and CDR2 as LQKENI. V lost 5 bases to trimming and J lost 0 bases, with 22 bases between them. The CDR3 consists of 18 residues. DNA for the CDR3: TGTGCCAGCTCATCCCAATCCGGGACACCGACCATGAACACTGAAGCTTTCTTT. It codes for CASSSQSGTPTMNTEAFF. Full variable domain (missing parts from reference TRBV18 and TRBJ1-1): NAGVMQNPRHLVRRRGQEARLRCSPMKGHSHVYWYRQLPEEGLKFMVYLQKENIIDESGMPKERFSAEFPKEGPSILRIQQVVRGDSAAYFCASSSQSGTPTMNTEAFFGQGTRLTVV.

The gene calls are TRBV5-1 and TRBJ2-5; 9 nucleotides line up with TRBD2. Germline CDR1 reads SGHRS; CDR2 reads YFSETQ. V was clipped by 4 bases and J by 5 bases; unmatched bases: 12. CDR3 length: 16 residues. The CDR3 DNA reads as TGCGCCAGCAGCGGGACGGGACTAGCTAGACGGGAGACCCAGTACTTC. It encodes CASSGTGLARRETQYF.

In this sample, this clone turned up a few times. The chain employs TRBV13 and TRBJ1-6, with 7 bases lining up with TRBD1. The CDR3 consists of 17 residues. The trim removed 1 base at V and 11 bases at J, leaving 14 bases unmatched. The germline V gene encodes CDR1 PRHDT and CDR2 FYEKMQ (reference sequence). The CDR3 bases are TGTGCCAGCAGCTTAGAAGGTCCAGGGGGGACCGGTCCACCCCTCCACTTT. Protein product: CASSLEGPGGTGPPLHF.

The rearrangement links TRBV7-2 to TRBJ1-2; the match to TRBD1 covers 10 bases. The length of the CDR3 is 15 residues. Germline V CDR1 and CDR2: SGHTA, FQGNSA. With 5 bases clipped from V and 6 bases from J, the junction kept 9 bases outside the gene matches. CDR3 sequence reads: CASSPRQGARNGYTF. The CDR3 nucleotides are TGTGCCAGCAGCCCCAGACAGGGGGCGCGAAATGGCTACACCTTC.

This chain links TRBV28 with TRBJ2-7, with 12 bases fitting TRBD1. Germline CDR1 is MDHEN and CDR2 is SYDVKM. This CDR3 comprises 14 residues. J was trimmed by 6 bases and V by 3 bases; bases with no gene match: 3. DNA of the CDR3: TGTGCCAGCAGTTTCGGGACAGGGGGCTCCGAGCAGTACTTC. Its protein product is CASSFGTGGSEQYF.

The chain uses TRBV7-8 and TRBJ2-6, with unresolved D. The CDR3 loop spans 16 amino acids. Germline values: CDR1 SGHVS, CDR2 FQNEAQ. V gave up 4 bases and J gave up 3 bases, with 13 bases separating them. CDR3 nucleotides: TGTGCCAGCAGCTCAGGTTCCCCACGTGGGGCCAACGTCCTGACTTTC. Amino acid sequence: CASSSGSPRGANVLTF.

The V call is TRBV28, the J call TRBJ1-6, with D unresolved. Germline V lookup: CDR1 MDHEN, CDR2 SYDVKM. CDR3 length equals 15 residues. Deletions cut 4 bases from V and 3 bases from J, with 10 bases between. The CDR3, as DNA: TGTGCCAGCAGTTCCGACACTAACTATAATTCACCCCTCCACTTT. Its translation: CASSSDTNYNSPLHF.

This clone was picked up a small number of times. V and J are TRBV7-8 and TRBJ1-5; no firm D call. CDR3 length: 16 residues. Germline CDR1 reads SGHVS; CDR2 reads FQNEAQ. V was trimmed by 3 bases and J by 1 base, leaving 13 bases between them. The CDR3: CASSFRREQSNQPQHF. In nucleotides, the CDR3 is TGTGCCAGCAGCTTCCGCCGCGAACAAAGCAATCAGCCCCAGCATTTT.